This T cell receptor (beta chain) was sequenced during a study of graft-versus-host responses after intestinal transplantation. Study at large: Every recipient underwent anti-thymocyte globulin induction, then tacrolimus and steroids for roughly three years.

On this clone: Its antigen remains unknown.

Clones were read by immunoSEQ multiplex PCR, and TCRdb kept only the in-frame ones, dropping some. Of more than 95,000 clones in the sample, about 93% were seen once. The source material was unstimulated CD4+ T cells sorted from spleen or lymph node cells, sampled before intestinal transplant. This TCR came from a human donor who received an intestinal transplant.

The CDR3 DNA reads TGCGCCAGCAGTCAATATGGGGGCCAGCGTGAGACCCAGTACTTC. Protein sequence: CASSQYGGQRETQYF. V usage is TRBV23-1 and J usage is TRBJ2-5, with D perhaps matching TRBD1 (6 bases). TRBV23-1 is an ORF; its function is uncertain. The CDR3 extends over 15 amino acids. V lost 1 base and J 5 bases, leaving 14 bases between the germline ends.